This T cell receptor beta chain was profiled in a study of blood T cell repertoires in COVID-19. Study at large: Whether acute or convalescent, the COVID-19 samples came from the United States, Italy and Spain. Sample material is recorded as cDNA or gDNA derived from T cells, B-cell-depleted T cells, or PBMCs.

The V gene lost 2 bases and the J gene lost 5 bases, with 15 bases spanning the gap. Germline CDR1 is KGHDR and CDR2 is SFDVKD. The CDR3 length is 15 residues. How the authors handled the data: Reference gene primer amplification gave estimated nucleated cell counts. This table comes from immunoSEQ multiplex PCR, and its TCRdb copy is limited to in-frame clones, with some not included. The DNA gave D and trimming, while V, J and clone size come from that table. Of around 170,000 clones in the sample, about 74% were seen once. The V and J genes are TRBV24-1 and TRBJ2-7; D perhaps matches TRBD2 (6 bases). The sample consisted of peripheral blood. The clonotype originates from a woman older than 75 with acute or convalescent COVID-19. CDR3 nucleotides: TGTGCCACCAGTGATTCCCACCGGGACTCTCACGAGCAGTACTTC. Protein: CATSDSHRDSHEQYF.